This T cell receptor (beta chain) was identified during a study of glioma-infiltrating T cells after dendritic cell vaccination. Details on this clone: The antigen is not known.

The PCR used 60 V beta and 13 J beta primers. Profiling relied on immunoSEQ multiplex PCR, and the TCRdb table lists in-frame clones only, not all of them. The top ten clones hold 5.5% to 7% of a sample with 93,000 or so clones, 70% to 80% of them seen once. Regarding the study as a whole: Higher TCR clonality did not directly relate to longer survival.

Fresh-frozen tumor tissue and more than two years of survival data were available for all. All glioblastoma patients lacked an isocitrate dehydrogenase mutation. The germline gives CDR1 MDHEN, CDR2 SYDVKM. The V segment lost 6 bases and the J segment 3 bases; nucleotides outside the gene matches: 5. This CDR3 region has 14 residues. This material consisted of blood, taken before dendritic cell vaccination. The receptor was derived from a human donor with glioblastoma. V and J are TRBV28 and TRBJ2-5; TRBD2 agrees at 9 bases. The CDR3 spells CASSRTSVKETQYF. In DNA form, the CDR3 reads TGTGCCAGCAGCAGGACTAGCGTTAAAGAGACCCAGTACTTC.